This is a list of T cell receptor beta chains from one sample in a study of identical twins. TCRdb re-analysed the 5' RACE reads in MiXCR, keeping a single row per CDR3 protein. The table records some 250,000 distinct CDR3 sequences, 6.5% to 8% of them present only once. The same data also contributed to another study, on T cells expressing NK-cell markers.

The sequenced material came from CD8+ T cells sorted from blood. Source of these receptors: a woman in her late teens or twenties in good health. Both conserved end residues are part of each CDR3. A D gene is named only where the DNA matches it firmly. Part of the rows lack a size; the others show once, few, many or a class for expanded clones.

TRBJ1-1,15,TRBV6-5,TRBD1,many,CASSYSGQLNTEAFF,TGTGCCAGCAGTTACTCGGGACAGCTGAACACTGAAGCTTTCTTT
TRBJ2-5,16,TRBV9,TRBD1,.,CASSPLFTDRAETQYF,TGTGCCAGCAGCCCTCTTTTCACAGACAGGGCGGAGACCCAGTACTTC
TRBJ1-1,14,TRBV4-3,.,.,CASSREQGPEEAFF,TGCGCCAGCAGCCGGGAGCAGGGGCCTGAGGAAGCTTTCTTT
TRBJ2-7,13,TRBV20-1,TRBD2,medium-sized,CSARTSGVYEQYF,TGCAGTGCTAGGACTAGCGGGGTCTACGAGCAGTACTTC
TRBJ2-3,15,TRBV6-1,TRBD1,many,CASSGGQGHTDTQYF,TGTGCCAGCAGTGGGGGACAGGGGCACACAGATACGCAGTATTTT
TRBJ2-7,13,TRBV27,.,many,CASRASATYEQYF,TGTGCCAGCAGAGCTAGTGCGACCTACGAGCAGTACTTC
TRBJ2-7,14,TRBV10-1,.,many,CASSESYSPYEQYF,TGCGCCAGCAGTGAGTCGTACAGCCCCTACGAGCAGTACTTC
TRBJ2-1,18,TRBV7-3,TRBD1,.,CASSLTIGQTGVYNEQFF,TGTGCCAGCAGCTTAACGATCGGTCAAACAGGGGTATACAATGAGCAGTTCTTC
TRBJ1-2,10,TRBV20-1,.,.,CSAPYYGYTF,TGCAGTGCCCCTTATTATGGCTACACCTTC
TRBJ2-2,16,TRBV11-3,.,.,CASSLDRTGFTGELFF,TGTGCCAGCAGCTTAGATCGGACGGGATTCACCGGGGAGCTGTTTTTT
TRBJ2-6,18,TRBV12-3/TRBV12-4,.,few,CASSLTPVDGSGANVLTF,TGTGCCAGCAGTTTAACTCCGGTCGATGGCTCTGGGGCCAACGTCCTGACTTTC
TRBJ2-7,14,TRBV20-1,.,few,CSARPLGAGYEQYF,TGCAGTGCTAGGCCCCTTGGGGCCGGCTACGAGCAGTACTTC
TRBJ1-6,13,TRBV10-3,.,many,CATMDGSNSPLHF,TGTGCCACGATGGACGGTTCTAATTCACCCCTCCACTTT
TRBJ2-7,15,TRBV11-3,TRBD2,few,CASSMQTSGAYEQYF,TGTGCCAGCAGCATGCAAACTAGCGGGGCGTACGAGCAGTACTTC
TRBJ1-1,13,TRBV27,.,.,CASSIRGNTEAFF,TGTGCCAGCAGTATCCGGGGTAACACTGAAGCTTTCTTT